This T cell receptor (beta chain) came from a study of blood T cell repertoires in COVID-19. About the study: There were acute and convalescent COVID-19 samples, and they came from the United States, Italy and Spain.

Two negative PCRs, clearance, or symptom resolution characterized the recovered Cohort 3 donors. Original handling: Amplified reference gene primers provided the basis for estimating nucleated cell counts. The data were produced by immunoSEQ multiplex PCR, yet TCRdb's version contains in-frame clones alone and is incomplete. The V and J calls and the clone size are those of that table, but D and trimming were determined from the DNA. The sample lists about 330,000 clones; roughly nine tenths were seen once. CDR1 and CDR2 (germline): KGHDR, SFDVKD. CDR3 size: 17 residues. Trimming left V 2 bases short and J 0 bases short, with 10 bases between.

This sequence joins TRBV24-1 and TRBJ2-6; TRBD2 is a possible D gene (5 bases). The source material was PBMCs or T cells enriched from blood (not recorded which). This clonotype was obtained from a woman aged 30 to 39 who had recovered from COVID-19. CDR3: CATSDSRVLSGANVLTF. CDR3 nucleotides: TGTGCCACCAGTGATTCGAGGGTCCTCTCTGGGGCCAACGTCCTGACTTTC.